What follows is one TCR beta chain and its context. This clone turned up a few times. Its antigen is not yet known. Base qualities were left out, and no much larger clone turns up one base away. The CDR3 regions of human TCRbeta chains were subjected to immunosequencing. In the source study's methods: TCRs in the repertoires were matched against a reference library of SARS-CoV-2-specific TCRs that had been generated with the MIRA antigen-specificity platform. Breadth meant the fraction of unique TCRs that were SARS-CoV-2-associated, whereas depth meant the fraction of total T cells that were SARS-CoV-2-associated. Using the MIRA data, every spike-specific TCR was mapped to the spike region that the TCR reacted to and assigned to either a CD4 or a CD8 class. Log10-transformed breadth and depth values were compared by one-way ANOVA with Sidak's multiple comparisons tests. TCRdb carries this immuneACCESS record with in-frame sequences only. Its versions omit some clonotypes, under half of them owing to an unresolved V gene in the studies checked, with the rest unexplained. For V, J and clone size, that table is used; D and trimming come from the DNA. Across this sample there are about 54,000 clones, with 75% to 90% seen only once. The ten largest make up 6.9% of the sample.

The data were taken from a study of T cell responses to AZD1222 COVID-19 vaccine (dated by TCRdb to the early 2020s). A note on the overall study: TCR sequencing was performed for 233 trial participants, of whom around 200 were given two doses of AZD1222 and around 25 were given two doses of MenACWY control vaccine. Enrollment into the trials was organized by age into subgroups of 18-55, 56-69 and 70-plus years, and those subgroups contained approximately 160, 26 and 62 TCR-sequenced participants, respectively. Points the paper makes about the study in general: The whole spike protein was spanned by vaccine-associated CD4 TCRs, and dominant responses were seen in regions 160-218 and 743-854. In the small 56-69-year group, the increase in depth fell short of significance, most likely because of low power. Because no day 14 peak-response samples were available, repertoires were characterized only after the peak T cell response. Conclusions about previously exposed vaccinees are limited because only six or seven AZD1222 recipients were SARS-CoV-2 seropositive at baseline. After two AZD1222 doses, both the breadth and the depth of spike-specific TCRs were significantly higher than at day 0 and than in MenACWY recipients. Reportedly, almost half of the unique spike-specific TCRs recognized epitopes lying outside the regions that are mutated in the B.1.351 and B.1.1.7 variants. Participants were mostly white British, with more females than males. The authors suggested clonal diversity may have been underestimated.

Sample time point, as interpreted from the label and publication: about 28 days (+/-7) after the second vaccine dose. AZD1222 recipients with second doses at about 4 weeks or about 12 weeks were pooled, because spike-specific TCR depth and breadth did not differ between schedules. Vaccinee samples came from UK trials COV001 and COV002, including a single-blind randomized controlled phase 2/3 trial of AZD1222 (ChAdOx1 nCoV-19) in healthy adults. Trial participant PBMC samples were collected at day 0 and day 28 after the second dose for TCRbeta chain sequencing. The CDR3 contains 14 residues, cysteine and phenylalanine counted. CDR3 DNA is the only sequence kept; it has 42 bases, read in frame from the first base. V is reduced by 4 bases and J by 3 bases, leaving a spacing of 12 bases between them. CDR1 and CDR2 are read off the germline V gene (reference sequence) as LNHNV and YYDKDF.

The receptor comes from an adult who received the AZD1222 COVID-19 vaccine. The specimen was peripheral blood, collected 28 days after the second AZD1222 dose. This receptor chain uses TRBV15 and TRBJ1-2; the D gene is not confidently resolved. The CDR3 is CATSKMKSDYGYTF. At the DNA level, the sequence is TGTGCCACCAGCAAAATGAAATCGGACTATGGCTACACCTTC. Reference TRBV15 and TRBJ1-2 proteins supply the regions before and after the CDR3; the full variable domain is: DAMVIQNPRYQVTQFGKPVTLSCSQTLNHNVMYWYQQKSSQAPKLLFHYYDKDFNNEADTPDNFQSRRPNTSFCFLDIRSPGLGDTAMYLCATSKMKSDYGYTFGSGTRLTVV.